A single sample gave rise to the 5 T cell receptor beta chains below, sequenced in a study of blood T cell repertoires in COVID-19. Sequencing was performed with immunoSEQ multiplex PCR; in TCRdb, only in-frame clones are kept and a portion is missing. The table records about 220,000 clones, 84% of them present only once. The sequenced sample was PBMCs or T cells enriched from blood (not recorded which). These receptors came from a woman between 40 and 50 years old who had recovered from COVID-19.

The chain uses TRBV6-5 and TRBJ2-3; D not certain. Germline V gene data show CDR1 as MNHEY and CDR2 as SVGAGI. This CDR3 region has 14 residues. V was shortened by 7 bases and J by 2 bases, with 13 bases between the two germline ends. CDR3 region: CASNHRVNTDTQYF. DNA of the CDR3: TGTGCCAGCAACCACCGGGTCAACACAGATACGCAGTATTTT.

A note on this clone: One end of the junction does not line up with germline, which may come from a read error. The genes are TRBV5-1 and TRBJ1-1; D gene uncertain. Germline lookup yields CDR1 SGHRS and CDR2 YFSETQ. There are 17 residues in the CDR3. The DNA for the CDR3 is TGCGCCAGCAGCTTGGGGGCTACAGTTATGCCCTCCACTGAAGCTTTTTTT. Translating gives CASSLGATVMPSTEAFF.

This chain uses TRBV13 with TRBJ2-3; 10 bases agree with TRBD2. V lost 5 bases, J lost 2 bases, and 10 bases stayed unmatched. CDR1 is PRHDT and CDR2 is FYEKMQ in the germline V gene (reference sequence). The CDR3 consists of 17 residues. The CDR3 reads CASSHSGLAEVTDTQYF. CDR3 nucleotide sequence: TGTGCCAGCAGCCATTCCGGACTAGCGGAGGTCACAGATACGCAGTATTTT.

V is TRBV3-1 (or the pseudogene TRBV3-2) and J is TRBJ2-5, with D possibly being TRBD1 (6 bases). The CDR3 is made up of 14 amino acids. Germline V gives CDR1 LGHDT, CDR2 YNNKEL (reference sequence). V lost 3 bases, J lost 4 bases, and 12 bases lay in between. CDR3 bases: TGTGCCAGCAGCCATTTGGGGGCTGGAGAGACCCAGTACTTC. Translation gives CASSHLGAGETQYF.

The V call is TRBV6-5, the J call TRBJ1-2; 7 bases map to TRBD1. The junction had 7 bases not matched to a gene; V was cut back by 4 bases and J by 5 bases. The germline V gene encodes CDR1 MNHEY and CDR2 SVGAGI. The CDR3 extends over 14 amino acids. The CDR3 protein is CASSSYQGDYGYTF. The CDR3 DNA is TGTGCCAGCAGTTCCTACCAGGGGGATTATGGCTACACCTTC.